A single sample gave rise to the 7 T cell receptor beta chains below, sequenced in a study of early T cells in non-severe SARS-CoV-2 infection. TCRdb reprocessed the 5' RACE reads with MiXCR, giving one entry per CDR3 protein. The sample shows 45,000 or so distinct CDR3 sequences, roughly a tenth of them seen only once. Sample: whole blood. These receptor sequences come from an adult who was a healthcare worker with PCR-confirmed SARS-CoV-2 infection or an uninfected control (not recorded which).

In its sample, this clonotype was seen many times. The CDR3 bases are TGTGCCTGGGCGAGGGGACAGCACTCCACAGATACGCAGTATTTT. This codes for CAWARGQHSTDTQYF. The chain carries TRBV30 and TRBJ2-3; 7 nucleotides agree with TRBD1. Germline values: CDR1 GTSNPN, CDR2 SVGIG (reference sequence). V was pared by 5 bases and J by 2 bases, with 10 bases of the junction left unmatched. This CDR3 has 15 residues.

This clonotype was counted at least ten times. V gene TRBV19 combines with J gene TRBJ1-2; possibly TRBD1 for D (5 bases). Between the trimmed V and J ends, which lost 3 bases and 2 bases, there was a span of 7 bases. This CDR3 is 13 amino acids long. CDR1 and CDR2 (germline): LNHDA, SQIVND (reference sequence). CDR3 sequence: CASSMRQNYGYTF. DNA for the CDR3: TGTGCCAGTAGTATGCGACAGAACTATGGCTACACCTTC.

The chain employs TRBV12-3 or TRBV12-4 and TRBJ2-7; D ambiguous. V was shortened by 5 bases and J by 0 bases, with 11 bases between the two germline ends. This CDR3 is built from 14 residues. DNA of the CDR3: TGTGCCAGCAGTGGGCAGGATATCTCCTACGAGCAGTACTTC. Protein sequence: CASSGQDISYEQYF.

A few counts support this clonotype. The V gene is TRBV24-1, the J gene TRBJ2-7; D is undetermined. V lost 2 bases to trimming and J lost 4 bases, with 11 bases between them. The CDR3 has 14 amino acids. Germline V lookup: CDR1 KGHDR, CDR2 SFDVKD. For the CDR3, the DNA is TGTGCCACCAGTGATTCTAATCGCGCATACGAGCAGTACTTC. As protein: CATSDSNRAYEQYF.

This clonotype was observed at least ten times. The chain joins TRBV18 to TRBJ2-3; tentatively, D is TRBD1 or TRBD2 (6 bases each). CDR3 length equals 15 residues. The V end lost 3 bases, the J end lost 4 bases, and 14 bases lay between the germline ends. Germline values: CDR1 KGHSH, CDR2 LQKENI. CDR3 loop: CASSPLGGGPDTQYF. As DNA, the CDR3 is TGTGCCAGCTCACCTCTAGGGGGAGGTCCAGATACGCAGTATTTT.

The genes are TRBV12-3 or TRBV12-4 and TRBJ2-7; D unresolved. Trimming removed 6 bases at V and 7 bases at J, with 16 bases between. The CDR3 is 13 residues long. The CDR3 DNA reads as TGTGCCAGCAGCCTGGGGTCCCTGCAAGAGCAGTACTTC. Residues: CASSLGSLQEQYF.

This clonotype was recorded at least ten times. The J gene is TRBJ2-7, the V gene TRBV12-3 or TRBV12-4, with 8 bases identical to TRBD1. The ends lost 8 bases at V and 3 bases at J; junction bases unmatched: 3. This CDR3 has 12 amino acids. CDR3 DNA: TGTGCCAGCGGGACAGGTCTCTACGAGCAGTACTTC. Translating it yields CASGTGLYEQYF.